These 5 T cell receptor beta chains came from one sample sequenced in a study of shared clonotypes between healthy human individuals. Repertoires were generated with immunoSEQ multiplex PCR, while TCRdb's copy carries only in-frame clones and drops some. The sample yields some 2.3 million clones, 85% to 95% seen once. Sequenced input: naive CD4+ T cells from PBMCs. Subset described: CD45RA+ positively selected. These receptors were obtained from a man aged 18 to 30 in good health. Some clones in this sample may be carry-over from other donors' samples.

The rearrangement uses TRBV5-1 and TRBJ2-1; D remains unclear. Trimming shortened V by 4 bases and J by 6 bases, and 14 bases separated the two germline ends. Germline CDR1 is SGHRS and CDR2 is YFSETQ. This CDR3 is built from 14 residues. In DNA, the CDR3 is TGCGCCAGCAGCCTCCGGGCCCAAACCAATGAGCAGTTCTTC. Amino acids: CASSLRAQTNEQFF.

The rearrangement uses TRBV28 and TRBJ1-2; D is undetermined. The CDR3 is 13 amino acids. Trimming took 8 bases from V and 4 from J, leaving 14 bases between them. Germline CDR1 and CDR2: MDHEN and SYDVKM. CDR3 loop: CASRSVPVYGYTF. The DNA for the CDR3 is TGTGCCAGCCGATCGGTCCCCGTCTATGGCTACACCTTC.

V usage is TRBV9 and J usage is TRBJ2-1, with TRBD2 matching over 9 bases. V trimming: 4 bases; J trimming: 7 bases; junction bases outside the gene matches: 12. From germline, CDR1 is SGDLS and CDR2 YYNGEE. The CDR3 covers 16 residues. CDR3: CASSPRTVAGANEQFF. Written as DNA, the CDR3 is TGTGCCAGCAGCCCCCGTACAGTAGCGGGAGCAAATGAGCAGTTCTTC.

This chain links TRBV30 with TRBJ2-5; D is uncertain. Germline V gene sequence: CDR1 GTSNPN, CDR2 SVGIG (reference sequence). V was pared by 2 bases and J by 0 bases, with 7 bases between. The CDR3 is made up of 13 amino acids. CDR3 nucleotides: TGTGCCTGGAGTCCGTCATACCAAGAGACCCAGTACTTC. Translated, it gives CAWSPSYQETQYF. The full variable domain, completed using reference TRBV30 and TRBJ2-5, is SQTIHQWPATLVQPVGSPLSLECTVEGTSNPNLYWYRQAAGRGLQLLFYSVGIGQISSEVPQNLSASRPQDRQFILSSKKLLLSDSGFYLCAWSPSYQETQYFGPGTRLLVL.

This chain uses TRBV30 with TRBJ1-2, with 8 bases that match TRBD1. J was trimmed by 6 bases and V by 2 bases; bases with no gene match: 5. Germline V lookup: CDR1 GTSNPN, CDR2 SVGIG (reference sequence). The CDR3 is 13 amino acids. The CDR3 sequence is CAWSRQGSDGYTF. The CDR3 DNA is TGTGCCTGGAGTAGACAGGGGAGCGATGGCTACACCTTC.